A selection of T cell receptor beta chains follows, all from one sample in a study of shared clonotypes between healthy human individuals. Assay: immunoSEQ multiplex PCR; the TCRdb copy retains only in-frame clones and omits some. The sample carries fewer than 700,000 clones, around 77% recorded once. Sequenced: PBMCs. The origin of the receptors is a woman in her thirties or forties in good health. Some clones in this sample may be carry-over from other donors' samples. The CDR3 runs from the conserved cysteine through the conserved F or W. Each record gives: J gene, clone size, D gene, V gene, CDR3 DNA, CDR3 protein. D genes are given only for firm matches. The size field is filled for only some rows; it gives once, few, many or a size class.

TRBJ2-1	few	.	TRBV10-3	TGTGCCATCAGTGAGCCCCAGCAGGGCTACAATGAGCAGTTCTTC	CAISEPQQGYNEQFF
TRBJ2-2	.	.	TRBV7-6	TGTGCCAGCAGCTTCCCGATCATGGGGACTCACCTCACCGGGGAGCTGTTTTTT	CASSFPIMGTHLTGELFF
TRBJ1-2	.	.	TRBV5-6	TGTGCCAGCAGCCCCCGGGGGGAGGGCTATGGCTACACCTTC	CASSPRGEGYGYTF
TRBJ2-1	.	.	TRBV7-9	TGTGCCAGCAGCTTAGGCTCCTACAATGAGCAGTTCTTC	CASSLGSYNEQFF
TRBJ1-4	.	.	TRBV30	TGTGCCTGGTTGGACCGCGCAAATGAAAAACTGTTTTTT	CAWLDRANEKLFF
TRBJ2-7	.	TRBD1	TRBV2	TGTGCCAGCAGCGAAACCGGGACAGGGGGCCACGAGCAGTACTTC	CASSETGTGGHEQYF
TRBJ1-4	few	.	TRBV11-2	TGTGCCAGCAGCTTAGACCGTTCCCAGGGAGTGTCCTCGTGG	CASSLDRSQGVSSW
TRBJ2-1	.	.	TRBV29-1	TGCAGCGTTGATCGGGGGGCAAATGAGCAGTTCTTC	CSVDRGANEQFF
TRBJ1-4	few	.	TRBV28	TGTGCCAGCAGTTGGGCTCATAATGAAAAACTGTTTTTT	CASSWAHNEKLFF
TRBJ1-4	.	TRBD1	TRBV5-1	TGCGCCAGCAGCTTGTTGGGACAGCGGAATGAAAAACTGTTTTTT	CASSLLGQRNEKLFF
TRBJ2-3	.	.	TRBV30	TGTGCCTGGAGCGGGGGCCGCTTGACAGATACGCAGTATTTT	CAWSGGRLTDTQYF
TRBJ1-1	.	.	TRBV18	TGTGCCAGCTCACCCCGGCGGGGGCCGGAGAAGAACACTGAAGCTTTCTTT	CASSPRRGPEKNTEAFF
TRBJ1-1	.	.	TRBV4-2	TGTGCCAGCAGCCAAGAAAGGGCCACTGAAGCTTTCTTT	CASSQERATEAFF
TRBJ2-5	.	TRBD2	TRBV5-1	TGCGCCAGTGCTGTTAGCGGGAACCAAGAGACCCAGTACTTC	CASAVSGNQETQYF
TRBJ2-3	.	.	TRBV5-4	TGTGCCAGCAGCTGGGACGGGAGCACAGATACGCAGTATTTT	CASSWDGSTDTQYF
TRBJ2-5	once	TRBD1	TRBV18	TGTGCCAGCTCACCACCCGGGACAGTAAAAGAGACCCAGTACTTC	CASSPPGTVKETQYF
TRBJ2-7	.	.	TRBV20-1	TGCAGTCCCGGAGAGCAGTACTTC	CSPGEQYF
TRBJ2-5	.	TRBD1	TRBV7-3	TGTGCCAGCAGCTGGGGACAGGGGGAGAAGGAGACCCAGTACTTC	CASSWGQGEKETQYF
TRBJ1-4	.	.	TRBV15	TGTGCCACCAGTGGGTTTCCAAGCCCAACTAATGAAAAACTGTTTTTT	CATSGFPSPTNEKLFF
TRBJ2-6	.	TRBD1	TRBV7-9	TGTGCCAGCAGCTTAGGAGGACAGGGCTCGGCTGGGGCCAACGTCCTGACTTTC	CASSLGGQGSAGANVLTF
TRBJ1-1	.	.	TRBV29-1	TGCAGCGTCTCCCCCTTCACCATGAACACTGAAGCTTTCTTT	CSVSPFTMNTEAFF
TRBJ2-6	.	.	TRBV29-1	TGCAGCGTTGCAGAGTCTGGGGCCAACGTCCTGACTTTC	CSVAESGANVLTF
TRBJ2-1	few	.	TRBV20-1	TGCAGTGCCCCGCTGCGTGAGCAGTTCTTC	CSAPLREQFF
TRBJ2-2	.	.	TRBV27	TGTGCCAGCAGTTTAGAGGGTATTCAGGGCACCGGGGAGCTGTTTTTT	CASSLEGIQGTGELFF
TRBJ2-3	.	.	TRBV5-1	TGCGCCAGCAGCTTGGGTCAGGCAACAGATACGCAGTATTTT	CASSLGQATDTQYF
TRBJ1-3	.	TRBD1	TRBV7-2	TGTGCCAGCAGCTTCAGACAGGGGCCAGGAAACACCATATATTTT	CASSFRQGPGNTIYF
TRBJ1-1	.	TRBD1	TRBV18	TGTGCCAGCAGGACAGGGGATGAAACTGAAGCTTTCTTT	CASRTGDETEAFF
TRBJ2-1	.	.	TRBV7-8	TGTGCCAGCAGCTTAGGGACCCGGCGTACAGACTCCTACAATGAGCAGTTCTTC	CASSLGTRRTDSYNEQFF
TRBJ2-1	.	.	TRBV7-8	TGTGCCAGCAGCCCGACTAGTGAGCATGAGCAGTTCTTC	CASSPTSEHEQFF